The 27 T cell receptor beta chains in this list originate from one sample, sequenced in a study of T cell responses to AZD1222 COVID-19 vaccine. Assay used: immunoSEQ multiplex PCR; TCRdb lists only in-frame clones, some missing. Found here are about 73,000 clones, 89% of them singletons; the top ten hold around 9.3%. The material sequenced was peripheral blood, taken 28 days after the second AZD1222 dose. Receptor source: an adult who received the AZD1222 COVID-19 vaccine.

This clone was detected a few times. V gene TRBV30 combines with J gene TRBJ2-7; 8 nucleotides agree with TRBD1. Looked up from germline, CDR1 is GTSNPN and CDR2 is SVGIG (reference sequence). V lost 3 bases to trimming and J lost 5 bases; unmatched junction nucleotides: 6. This CDR3 has 13 residues. CDR3 nucleotide sequence: TGTGCCTGGAGCTCCGACAGGGGAGACGAGCAGTACTTC. Translating gives CAWSSDRGDEQYF.

The gene calls are TRBV9 and TRBJ2-5; 11 positions agree with TRBD2. This CDR3 has 16 residues. J lost 5 bases, V lost 0 bases, and 6 bases had no gene match. The V gene's germline CDR1 is SGDLS and CDR2 YYNGEE. The CDR3 DNA is TGTGCCAGCAGCGTAGGGCTAGCGGGGGGCAGGGAGACCCAGTACTTC. This gives the protein CASSVGLAGGRETQYF.

There are a few counts of this clone. The CDR3 sequence: CAWSSPGRGRGPASGKYNEQFF. CDR3 in DNA: TGTGCCTGGAGTTCACCCGGGAGGGGCCGAGGCCCCGCTAGCGGGAAATACAATGAGCAGTTCTTC. The rearrangement joins TRBV30 to TRBJ2-1, with TRBD2 matching over 9 bases. The J segment lost 4 bases and the V segment lost 2 bases, leaving 27 bases of the junction unmatched. CDR3 size: 22 residues. Germline V gives CDR1 GTSNPN, CDR2 SVGIG (reference sequence).

This chain links TRBV3-1 (or the pseudogene TRBV3-2) with TRBJ1-5; D unclear. The germline V gene encodes CDR1 LGHDT and CDR2 YNNKEL (reference sequence). The CDR3 contains 12 residues. Trimming stripped 1 base from V and 7 bases from J, with 5 bases between. The CDR3 coding sequence is TGTGCCAGCAGCCAAGGAAGGCAGCCCCAGCATTTT. It encodes CASSQGRQPQHF.

This chain connects TRBV3-1 (or the pseudogene TRBV3-2) to TRBJ1-2, with D possibly matching TRBD1 (5 bases). Trimming stripped 4 bases from V and 4 bases from J, with 13 bases between. Germline V gives CDR1 LGHDT, CDR2 YNNKEL (reference sequence). The CDR3 has 14 residues. In DNA form, the CDR3 reads TGTGCCAGCAGCCCCGGGACGGCTATCTATGGCTACACCTTC. Its protein is CASSPGTAIYGYTF.

The genes are TRBV27 and TRBJ1-2; no clear D. Germline CDR1 and CDR2: MNHEY and SMNVEV (reference sequence). V was pared by 6 bases and J by 4 bases, with 15 bases between. The CDR3 runs to 14 residues. CDR3 bases: TGTGCCAGCAGACGGGAATCGGCCCTCTATGGCTACACCTTC. It encodes CASRRESALYGYTF.

The CDR3 loop reads CASSQDQGGHRGYTF. As DNA, the CDR3 is TGTGCCAGCAGCCAAGATCAGGGGGGCCACCGTGGCTACACCTTC. This chain uses TRBV14 with TRBJ1-2, with TRBD1 matching 7 bases. The germline V gene has CDR1 SGHDN and CDR2 FVKESK. The CDR3 is 15 amino acids. V trimming: 0 bases; J trimming: 7 bases; junction bases outside the gene matches: 8.

V is TRBV5-4 and J is TRBJ2-2; D is possibly TRBD1 or TRBD2 (7 bases each). The CDR3 has 15 amino acids. V shed 4 bases and J shed 0 bases, with 10 bases lying between them. Germline assignment: CDR1 SGHNT and CDR2 YYREEE (reference sequence). CDR3 sequence reads: CASSSGTANTGELFF. The CDR3 DNA is TGTGCCAGCAGCAGCGGGACAGCGAACACCGGGGAGCTGTTTTTT. Variable domain in full (rest from reference TRBV5-4 and TRBJ2-2): ETGVTQSPTHLIKTRGQQVTLRCSSQSGHNTVSWYQQALGQGPQFIFQYYREEENGRGNFPPRFSGLQFPNYSSELNVNALELDDSALYLCASSSGTANTGELFFGEGSRLTVL.

This clone was seen only once. The chain links TRBV6-5 to TRBJ1-2, with 9 bases lining up with TRBD1. The germline V gene has CDR1 MNHEY and CDR2 SVGAGI. V shed 6 bases and J 12 bases; nucleotides not matched to a gene: 8. The CDR3 spans 12 residues. CDR3 loop: CASRNDRGFDTF. The CDR3 nucleotides read TGTGCCAGCAGAAATGACAGGGGGTTCGACACCTTC.

The gene calls are TRBV20-1 and TRBJ1-4, with D tentatively TRBD1 (6 bases). Germline values: CDR1 DFQATT, CDR2 SNEGSKA (reference sequence). There are 13 residues in the CDR3. With 3 bases removed from V and 8 bases from J, the gap between germline ends came to 13 bases. The CDR3 here is CSASHKGGEKLFF. For the CDR3, the DNA is TGCAGTGCTAGTCACAAGGGGGGGGAAAAACTGTTTTTT.

This chain uses TRBV27 with TRBJ2-3; possibly TRBD2 for D (6 bases). V lost 0 bases and J lost 6, with 13 bases in between. Looked up from germline, CDR1 is MNHEY and CDR2 is SMNVEV (reference sequence). The CDR3 is 15 residues long. Here the CDR3 reads CASSLSLEGRDTQYF. DNA for the CDR3: TGTGCCAGCAGTTTATCCCTGGAGGGCCGCGATACGCAGTATTTT.

The chain links TRBV20-1 to TRBJ1-5, with D hard to call. The CDR3 contains 14 residues. The germline V and J ends were trimmed by 3 bases and 0 bases, with 9 bases remaining between them. Germline CDR1 and CDR2: DFQATT and SNEGSKA (reference sequence). CDR3 loop: CSASEGNSNQPQHF. The CDR3 DNA reads as TGCAGTGCTAGTGAGGGCAATAGCAATCAGCCCCAGCATTTT.

The genes are TRBV7-9 and TRBJ2-3; D may correspond to TRBD1 or TRBD2 (6 bases each). Germline CDR1 and CDR2: SEHNR and FQNEAQ (reference sequence). V dropped 4 bases and J dropped 0 bases, with 8 bases sitting between them. This CDR3 region has 14 residues. The DNA for the CDR3 is TGTGCCAGCAGCTGGGGGGCTAGCACAGATACGCAGTATTTT. Its protein is CASSWGASTDTQYF.

This chain uses TRBV5-1 with TRBJ2-3; 13 bases agree with TRBD2. The J segment lost 1 base and the V segment lost 7 bases, leaving 9 bases of the junction unmatched. Per the germline V gene, CDR1 is SGHRS and CDR2 is YFSETQ. CDR3 length: 17 residues. The CDR3: CASRWTSGRGGTDTQYF. The CDR3 DNA sequence: TGCGCCAGCCGATGGACTAGCGGGAGAGGAGGCACAGATACGCAGTATTTT.

This chain connects TRBV20-1 to TRBJ1-1; D gene uncertain. CDR1 and CDR2 (germline): DFQATT, SNEGSKA (reference sequence). This CDR3 contains 11 residues. V was cut by 5 bases and J by 4 bases, with 8 bases left in between. CDR3 region: CSAGILTEAFF. DNA of the CDR3: TGCAGTGCTGGAATCCTCACTGAAGCTTTCTTT.

V and J are TRBV15 and TRBJ2-3, with D perhaps TRBD2 (6 bases). Germline values: CDR1 LNHNV, CDR2 YYDKDF (reference sequence). The CDR3 loop spans 15 amino acids. V lost 8 bases, J lost 4 bases, and 19 bases lay in between. The CDR3 is CATLGAPGLSDTQYF. DNA of the CDR3: TGTGCCACCCTAGGGGCGCCGGGACTCTCAGATACGCAGTATTTT.

The chain carries TRBV5-1 and TRBJ1-2; D is possibly TRBD1 (6 bases). The CDR3 has 12 residues. The V gene lost 0 bases and the J gene lost 9 bases, with 9 bases spanning the gap. Germline CDR1 is SGHRS and CDR2 is YFSETQ. CDR3 bases: TGCGCCAGCAGCTTGGGCGGGGACAGCTACACCTTC. Translation: CASSLGGDSYTF.

The table lists this clone with a few counts. The gene calls are TRBV28 and TRBJ1-1; unclear D gene. Germline V gene data show CDR1 as MDHEN and CDR2 as SYDVKM. V gave up 3 bases and J gave up 0 bases, with 11 bases separating them. This CDR3 has 15 residues. The CDR3 coding sequence is TGTGCCAGCAGTTTTGTGGTAATAATGAACACTGAAGCTTTCTTT. Translated: CASSFVVIMNTEAFF.

The chain uses TRBV2 and TRBJ2-1; possible D gene TRBD2, 5 bases. CDR1 SNHLY and CDR2 FYNNEI come from the germline V gene. The CDR3 runs 14 residues. The V end was cut by 7 bases, the J end by 3 bases, with 13 bases between. This chain's CDR3 is CASTEDSIYNEQFF. CDR3 in DNA: TGTGCCAGCACCGAGGACTCCATCTACAATGAGCAGTTCTTC.

This clone was counted a single time. The rearrangement links TRBV7-3 to TRBJ2-7, with unresolved D. The CDR3 length is 14 residues. The germline CDR1 and CDR2 sequences are SGHTA and FQGTGA. V was shortened by 1 base and J by 5 bases, with 12 bases between the two germline ends. The CDR3 DNA reads as TGTGCCAGCAGCTTAAGTCCCCTCATCAACGAGCAGTACGTC. It codes for CASSLSPLINEQYV.

The rearrangement uses TRBV27 and TRBJ2-2, with 10 bases lining up with TRBD2. This CDR3 comprises 20 residues. V dropped 4 bases and J dropped 8; count of bases not matched to a gene: 22. CDR1 and CDR2 from the germline V gene are MNHEY and SMNVEV (reference sequence). Here the CDR3 reads CASSSLLWFTGTSDPGELFF. Here the CDR3 DNA reads TGTGCCAGCAGTTCCCTCCTGTGGTTCACCGGGACTAGCGACCCAGGGGAGCTGTTTTTT.

The rearrangement uses TRBV6-5 and TRBJ2-2; TRBD2 is a possible D gene (7 bases). The CDR3 is 16 amino acids. V shed 0 bases and J shed 4 bases, with 12 bases lying between them. The V gene's germline CDR1 is MNHEY and CDR2 SVGAGI. CDR3 loop: CASSYSRGPPTGELFF. The CDR3, as DNA: TGTGCCAGCAGTTACTCGCGGGGGCCCCCCACCGGGGAGCTGTTTTTT.

The rearrangement links TRBV5-4 to TRBJ2-1, with D hard to call. CDR1 is SGHNT and CDR2 is YYREEE in the germline V gene (reference sequence). CDR3 size: 13 residues. V was shortened by 2 bases and J by 5 bases, with 8 bases between the two germline ends. The CDR3 protein is CASSFTSDNEQFF. DNA of the CDR3: TGTGCCAGCAGCTTTACGAGCGACAATGAGCAGTTCTTC.

The chain carries TRBV6-5 and TRBJ1-4; 8 bases fit TRBD1. This CDR3 is built from 13 residues. The germline V gene has CDR1 MNHEY and CDR2 SVGAGI. The V and J ends lost 5 bases and 8 bases, in that order; junction bases with no gene match: 4. The CDR3 loop reads CASSKDRVEKLFF. The CDR3 DNA is TGTGCCAGCAGTAAGGACAGGGTGGAAAAACTGTTTTTT.

J is TRBJ2-3 and V is TRBV11-3; D call uncertain. The V and J ends lost 0 bases and 6 bases respectively, with 10 bases between them. The CDR3 sequence is 14 residues long. Germline V gives CDR1 SGHNT, CDR2 YENEEA. DNA for the CDR3: TGTGCCAGCAGCTTAGATCTGGGTTGGGATACGCAGTATTTT. Residues: CASSLDLGWDTQYF.

The chain employs TRBV5-1 and TRBJ1-1, with unresolved D. Trimming took off 0 bases at V and 1 base at J, with 7 bases between the two ends. CDR3 length: 14 amino acids. Germline CDR1 SGHRS, CDR2 YFSETQ. The CDR3 region is CASSLGAGNTEAFF. As DNA, the CDR3 is TGCGCCAGCAGCTTGGGAGCCGGGAACACTGAAGCTTTCTTT.

The genes are TRBV6-5 and TRBJ1-5; D is undetermined. With 2 bases removed from V and 7 bases from J, the gap between germline ends came to 9 bases. This CDR3 has 13 residues. CDR1 is MNHEY, CDR2 SVGAGI, per germline. CDR3 nucleotide sequence: TGTGCCAGCAGTTACGGAAGGTTCCAGCCCCAGCATTTT. This codes for CASSYGRFQPQHF.